The 28 T cell receptor beta chains below all came from one sample that was sequenced in a study of blood T cells in healthy people across ages. The authors ran a second PCR of 7 to 11 cycles using a sample-barcoded 5' primer and a J-beta primer mix. TCRdb re-called the 5' RACE reads with MiXCR, one entry per CDR3 protein. The sample lists some 900,000 distinct CDR3 sequences; less than 35% were seen once. Material: blood. Receptors were obtained from a woman older than 75 in good health.

This clonotype was observed a handful of times. A much larger clone differs by one base, so this may be a read error. The CDR3 DNA sequence: TGTGCCAGCAGTGACCGACTAGCGGGGGGCAATGAGCAGTTCTTC. Amino acids: CASSDRLAGGNEQFF. The genes are TRBV2 and TRBJ2-1; 13 positions agree with TRBD2. CDR3 length: 15 residues. Germline loops: CDR1 SNHLY, CDR2 FYNNEI. V lost 3 bases and J lost 6; bases outside the gene matches: 2.

In the case of this clonotype: This may be a read error, as it is one base from a much larger clone. V and J are TRBV12-3 or TRBV12-4 and TRBJ1-2, with 8 bases aligning to TRBD1. After removal of 6 bases from V and 3 bases from J, the junction contained 18 bases not matched to a gene. This CDR3 is built from 18 residues. The CDR3 sequence: CASSAGTGHLSAYYGYTF. The CDR3 bases are TGTGCCAGCAGCGCCGGGACAGGTCACCTTTCGGCTTACTATGGCTACACCTTC.

This clonotype was detected ten times or more. V and J are TRBV7-2 and TRBJ1-6; perhaps TRBD1 as D (5 bases). V was cut by 1 base and J by 7 bases, with 11 bases left in between. Germline lookup yields CDR1 SGHTA and CDR2 FQGNSA. The CDR3 is 15 amino acids. CDR3 nucleotide sequence: TGTGCCAGCAGCTTAGTCGGGGGAAGCAATTCACCCCTCCACTTT. It encodes CASSLVGGSNSPLHF. The full variable domain, completed using reference TRBV7-2 and TRBJ1-6, is GAGVSQSPSNKVTEKGKDVELRCDPISGHTALYWYRQSLGQGLEFLIYFQGNSAPDKSGLPSDRFSAERTGGSVSTLTIQRTQQEDSAVYLCASSLVGGSNSPLHFGNGTRLTVT.

A word on this clonotype: The junction departs from the called germline gene at one end, perhaps through a read error. This chain joins TRBV18 and TRBJ1-6; D gene unclear. Germline lookup yields CDR1 KGHSH and CDR2 LQKENI. This CDR3 has 13 amino acids. CDR3 loop: CASSSSSNSPPHF. The CDR3 DNA follows: TGTGCCAGCTCTTCGTCCTCGAATTCACCCCCCCACTTT.

This clonotype has just one count. Just one base apart from a much larger clone, this may be a read error. J is TRBJ2-3 and V is TRBV18; 8 positions agree with TRBD2. The CDR3 consists of 16 residues. Germline values: CDR1 KGHSH, CDR2 LQKENI. CDR3 in DNA: TGTGTCAGCTCACCATGGACGGGAGGGGGCACAGATACGCAGTATTTT. Translating gives CVSSPWTGGGTDTQYF.

This clonotype was counted at least ten times. The chain recombines TRBV20-1 with TRBJ2-3; D not resolved. CDR1 is DFQATT, CDR2 SNEGSKA, per germline (reference sequence). This CDR3 contains 13 residues. Trimming removed 0 bases at V and 1 base at J, with 5 bases between. CDR3 nucleotide sequence: TGCAGTGCTAGAGATTACCGCACAGATACGCAGTATTTT. This translates into CSARDYRTDTQYF.

This clonotype has at least ten counts. This chain connects TRBV28 to TRBJ2-7; D is undetermined. The germline CDR1 and CDR2 sequences are MDHEN and SYDVKM. The CDR3 length is 12 residues. The V end lost 6 bases, the J end lost 3 bases, and 9 bases lay between the germline ends. The CDR3 bases are TGTGCCAGCAGAACCTCACGCTACGAGCAGTACTTC. Translated: CASRTSRYEQYF.

This clonotype was seen repeatedly, ten times or more. The chain joins TRBV29-1 to TRBJ1-2; 7 bases are shared with TRBD1. Germline trimming cut 4 bases from V and 3 bases from J; bases unmatched to any gene: 8. From germline, CDR1 is SQVTM and CDR2 ANQGSEA. The CDR3 loop spans 14 amino acids. In DNA form, the CDR3 reads TGCAGCGTTGTGACAGGGAATTTAGACTATGGCTACACCTTC. Protein sequence: CSVVTGNLDYGYTF.

This chain links TRBV18 with TRBJ1-5; 8 nucleotides line up with TRBD1. The CDR3 consists of 15 residues. V dropped 2 bases and J dropped 7; count of bases not matched to a gene: 7. Looked up from germline, CDR1 is KGHSH and CDR2 is LQKENI. The chain's CDR3 is CASSPGQGSGQPQHF. CDR3 DNA: TGTGCCAGCTCACCAGGACAGGGTTCGGGGCAGCCCCAGCATTTT.

This clonotype was counted between two and nine times. It may be a read error: a sequence one base away is much more abundant. The genes are TRBV11-2 and TRBJ2-7, with D unresolved. Gene TRBJ2-4 matches the end of the DNA better, so the J call may be wrong. Germline V lookup: CDR1 SGHAT, CDR2 FQNNGV. The CDR3 extends over 13 amino acids. CDR3 in DNA: TGTGCCAGCAGGAAGCGCAAGGAAAACATTCAGTACTTC. The encoded protein is CASRKRKENIQYF.

This clonotype appeared many times. The CDR3 is CSAHDWTESVTSGLIQYF. CDR3 DNA: TGCAGTGCTCATGACTGGACAGAGTCAGTGACTAGCGGCCTAATTCAGTACTTC. The chain has TRBV20-1 and TRBJ2-4, with 9 positions matching TRBD2. With 5 bases clipped from V and 10 bases from J, the junction kept 24 bases outside the gene matches. The CDR3 loop spans 18 amino acids. Per the germline V gene, CDR1 is DFQATT and CDR2 is SNEGSKA (reference sequence).

This clonotype was recorded a few times. The chain recombines TRBV6-6 with TRBJ1-1, with 7 bases fitting TRBD1. The CDR3 loop spans 16 amino acids. The V gene end was trimmed by 0 bases and the J gene end by 1 base; junction bases not matched to a gene: 5. Germline CDR1 is MNHNY and CDR2 is SVGAGI (reference sequence). CDR3 coding DNA: TGTGCCAGCAGTTACTCGAAGGGGGCCAAGAACACTGAAGCTTTCTTT. It encodes CASSYSKGAKNTEAFF.

The chain links TRBV5-1 to TRBJ1-1, with D tentatively TRBD1 (5 bases). V was trimmed by 7 bases and J by 0 bases, leaving 13 bases between them. Germline assignment: CDR1 SGHRS and CDR2 YFSETQ. CDR3 length equals 14 residues. In nucleotides, the CDR3 is TGCGCCAGCGCCCCAGGGAGCCTGAACACTGAAGCTTTCTTT. Translated, it gives CASAPGSLNTEAFF.

This clonotype was observed at least ten times. This sequence joins TRBV5-1 and TRBJ2-1; 10 bases map to TRBD2. Germline loops: CDR1 SGHRS, CDR2 YFSETQ. V lost 5 bases to trimming and J lost 7 bases; unmatched junction nucleotides: 9. The CDR3 spans 15 residues. In DNA, the CDR3 is TGCGCCAGCAGTACGAGCGGGGGGGCGGTGAATGAGCAGTTCTTC. It specifies CASSTSGGAVNEQFF. Complete variable domain (other parts from reference TRBV5-1 and TRBJ2-1): KAGVTQTPRYLIKTRGQQVTLSCSPISGHRSVSWYQQTPGQGLQFLFEYFSETQRNKGNFPGRFSGRQFSNSRSEMNVSTLELGDSALYLCASSTSGGAVNEQFFGPGTRLTVL.

This clonotype was observed many times. The CDR3 loop is CASREQAISETQYF. The CDR3 DNA sequence: TGTGCCAGCAGAGAACAGGCGATTTCAGAGACCCAGTACTTC. This chain links TRBV2 with TRBJ2-5; tentatively, D is TRBD1 (5 bases). Germline CDR1 is SNHLY and CDR2 is FYNNEI. The CDR3 totals 14 residues. Trimming removed 6 bases at V and 4 bases at J, with 15 bases between.

This clonotype has a count of ten or more. The chain couples TRBV20-1 to TRBJ2-5; no clear D. Between the trimmed V and J ends, which lost 6 bases and 4 bases, there was a span of 12 bases. Germline V gene data show CDR1 as DFQATT and CDR2 as SNEGSKA (reference sequence). This CDR3 spans 12 amino acids. The CDR3 is CSASISRETQYF. CDR3 bases: TGCAGTGCGAGCATCTCGCGAGAGACCCAGTACTTC.

Concerning this clonotype itself: Just one base apart from a much larger clone, this may be a read error. This rearrangement joins TRBV10-3 to TRBJ2-7; 10 bases line up with TRBD1. The J call is in doubt because the DNA end fits TRBJ2-5 better. Per germline, CDR1 ENHRY and CDR2 SYGVKD. The CDR3 covers 15 residues. The CDR3 DNA reads as TGTGCCATCAGTGAGTCCGGGACAGGGGAAAAGACCCAGTACTTC. Its protein is CAISESGTGEKTQYF.

This clonotype was recorded at least ten times. The J gene is TRBJ1-2, the V gene TRBV15, with D tentatively TRBD1 (5 bases). Trimming took off 1 base at V and 6 bases at J, with 15 bases between the two ends. The germline CDR1 and CDR2 sequences are LNHNV and YYDKDF (reference sequence). There are 15 residues in the CDR3. CDR3 residues: CATSRGLQGENGYTF. The CDR3 bases are TGTGCCACCAGCAGAGGTCTGCAGGGAGAGAATGGCTACACCTTC.

This clonotype was counted between two and nine times. The CDR3 protein is CASSFQPGQNYGYTF. DNA of the CDR3: TGCGCCAGCAGCTTCCAACCGGGACAGAACTATGGCTACACCTTC. The gene calls are TRBV5-1 and TRBJ1-2; 7 bases map to TRBD1. The trim removed 2 bases at V and 2 bases at J, leaving 6 bases unmatched. The CDR3 is 15 residues long. CDR1 is SGHRS and CDR2 is YFSETQ in the germline V gene.

The rearrangement joins TRBV29-1 to TRBJ2-5; 10 nucleotides line up with TRBD1. The assigned J gene may be wrong: the sequence end matches TRBJ2-7 better. The CDR3 has 15 amino acids. Germline CDR1 is SQVTM and CDR2 is ANQGSEA. The DNA of the CDR3 is TGCAGCGTTGAAGGGGAGGGGGACAGGGGCTACGAGCAGTACTTC. It encodes CSVEGEGDRGYEQYF.

This clonotype appeared a few times. The rearrangement links TRBV11-3 to TRBJ2-5, with 8 bases identical to TRBD2. J was trimmed by 1 base and V by 2 bases; bases with no gene match: 9. The CDR3 runs 17 residues. CDR1 SGHNT and CDR2 YENEEA come from the germline V gene. CDR3: CASSLMLGGAFQETQYF. The CDR3 bases are TGTGCCAGCAGCTTAATGCTCGGGGGGGCGTTCCAAGAGACCCAGTACTTC. Combining the CDR3 with reference TRBV11-3 and TRBJ2-5 gives the whole variable domain EAGVVQSPRYKIIEKKQPVAFWCNPISGHNTLYWYLQNLGQGPELLIRYENEEAVDDSQLPKDRFSAERLKGVDSTLKIQPAELGDSAVYLCASSLMLGGAFQETQYFGPGTRLLVL.

This clonotype was counted many times. The chain joins TRBV7-2 to TRBJ2-7; D remains ambiguous. V gave up 5 bases and J gave up 10 bases, with 12 bases separating them. This CDR3 has 11 amino acids. In germline, CDR1 is SGHTA, CDR2 FQGNSA. In DNA, the CDR3 is TGTGCCAGCAGCCTGGCGGAGCCCCAGTACTTC. Protein sequence: CASSLAEPQYF.

This clonotype has a handful of counts. The chain combines TRBV6-5 with TRBJ1-2; TRBD1 matches 7 bases. V shed 6 bases, J shed 5 bases, and the junction held 15 bases outside the gene matches. The CDR3 length is 16 residues. CDR1 MNHEY and CDR2 SVGAGI come from the germline V gene. The CDR3 is CASRSNIRDRSYGYTF. CDR3 nucleotides: TGTGCCAGCAGAAGTAACATTCGGGACAGAAGTTATGGCTACACCTTC.

Ten or more counts support this clonotype. The rearrangement links TRBV20-1 to TRBJ2-5, with 7 bases aligning to TRBD1. V lost 0 bases, J lost 6 bases, and 1 base stayed unmatched. The CDR3 runs to 12 residues. Germline loops: CDR1 DFQATT, CDR2 SNEGSKA (reference sequence). The CDR3 DNA is TGCAGTGCTAGAGACAGGGGGAAGACCCAGTACTTC. Protein sequence: CSARDRGKTQYF.

The V call is TRBV7-9, the J call TRBJ1-1, with 8 nucleotides matching TRBD1. Germline CDR1 reads SEHNR; CDR2 reads FQNEAQ (reference sequence). This CDR3 region has 15 residues. Trimming removed 3 bases from V and 5 bases from J; junction bases left unmatched: 8. The CDR3 nucleotides read TGTGCCAGCAGCTTGGGACAGGCTTGGTTGACTGAAGCTTTCTTT. It encodes CASSLGQAWLTEAFF. The full variable domain, rest sourced from reference TRBV7-9 and TRBJ1-1, is DTGVSQNPRHKITKRGQNVTFRCDPISEHNRLYWYRQTLGQGPEFLTYFQNEAQLEKSRLLSDRFSAERPKGSFSTLEIQRTEQGDSAMYLCASSLGQAWLTEAFFGQGTRLTVV.

This clonotype was counted only a few times. The chain couples TRBV11-2 to TRBJ1-1; D call uncertain. The V gene lost 7 bases and the J gene lost 8 bases, with 17 bases spanning the gap. Per the germline V gene, CDR1 is SGHAT and CDR2 is FQNNGV. This CDR3 spans 13 amino acids. Here the CDR3 DNA reads TGTGCCAGCACCTTTGGTGGCGACGGGGAAGCTTTCTTT. This gives the protein CASTFGGDGEAFF.

Details on this clonotype: Possible read error: a much larger clone is one base away. This chain uses TRBV9 with TRBJ2-1; 9 positions match TRBD2. CDR3 length: 17 residues. The junction had 13 bases not matched to a gene; V was cut back by 4 bases and J by 5 bases. From germline, CDR1 is SGDLS and CDR2 YYNGEE. The CDR3 region has the DNA TGTGCCAGCAGCAAAACCGCCGGGACTAGCACCAACAATGAGCAGTTCTTC. It translates to CASSKTAGTSTNNEQFF.

The chain joins TRBV6-2 or TRBV6-3 to TRBJ2-3; 11 bases are shared with TRBD2. The V gene's germline CDR1 is MNHEY and CDR2 SVGEGT. The length of the CDR3 is 17 residues. V trimming: 0 bases; J trimming: 8 bases; junction bases outside the gene matches: 10. The CDR3 loop is CASSYSTSGETLVTQYF. The CDR3 DNA follows: TGTGCCAGCAGTTACTCGACTAGCGGGGAGACGTTAGTTACGCAGTATTTT.